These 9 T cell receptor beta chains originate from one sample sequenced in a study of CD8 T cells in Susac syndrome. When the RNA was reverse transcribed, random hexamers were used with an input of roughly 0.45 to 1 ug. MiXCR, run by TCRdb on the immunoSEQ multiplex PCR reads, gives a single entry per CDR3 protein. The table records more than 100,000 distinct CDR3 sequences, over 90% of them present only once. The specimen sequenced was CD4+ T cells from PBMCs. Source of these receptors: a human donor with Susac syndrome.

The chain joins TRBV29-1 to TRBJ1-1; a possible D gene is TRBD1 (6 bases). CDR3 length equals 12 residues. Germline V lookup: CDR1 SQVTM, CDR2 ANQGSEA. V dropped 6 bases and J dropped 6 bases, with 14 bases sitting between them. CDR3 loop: CSVHQGIAEAFF. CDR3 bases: TGCAGCGTCCACCAGGGGATTGCTGAAGCTTTCTTT.

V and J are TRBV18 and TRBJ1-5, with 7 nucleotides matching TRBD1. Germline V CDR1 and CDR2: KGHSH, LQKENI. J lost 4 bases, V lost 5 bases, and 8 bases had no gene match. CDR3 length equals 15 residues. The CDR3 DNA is TGTGCCAGCTCAACGGGACCACAGGGGAATCAGCCCCAGCATTTT. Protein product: CASSTGPQGNQPQHF.

CDR3 sequence (DNA): TGCAGCGCCGCGCCGGGGGCACGGTATGGCTACACCTTC. Translating it yields CSAAPGARYGYTF. The genes are TRBV29-1 and TRBJ1-2; tentatively, D is TRBD1 (6 bases). This CDR3 spans 13 amino acids. Germline values: CDR1 SQVTM, CDR2 ANQGSEA. V was cut by 7 bases and J by 5 bases, with 17 bases left in between.

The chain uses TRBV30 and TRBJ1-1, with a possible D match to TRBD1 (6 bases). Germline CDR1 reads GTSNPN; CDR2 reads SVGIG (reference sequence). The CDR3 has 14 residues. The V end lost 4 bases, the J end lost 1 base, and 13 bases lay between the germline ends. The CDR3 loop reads CAWTPGQRNTEAFF. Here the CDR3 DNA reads TGTGCCTGGACTCCGGGACAAAGGAACACTGAAGCTTTCTTT.

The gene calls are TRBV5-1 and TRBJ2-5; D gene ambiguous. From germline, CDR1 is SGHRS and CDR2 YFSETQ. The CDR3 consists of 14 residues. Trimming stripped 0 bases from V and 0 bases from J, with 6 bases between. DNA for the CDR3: TGCGCCAGCAGCTTGGAGAGGTACCAAGAGACCCAGTACTTC. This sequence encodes CASSLERYQETQYF.

CDR3 coding DNA: TGTGCCAGCAGCTCTACCCGACAGGGGACCTACGAGCAGTACTTC. Protein: CASSSTRQGTYEQYF. The V call is TRBV7-2, the J call TRBJ2-7, with TRBD1 matching 8 bases. With V trimmed by 4 bases and J by 2 bases, 7 bases remained unmatched. Per germline, CDR1 SGHTA and CDR2 FQGNSA. This CDR3 is 15 amino acids long.

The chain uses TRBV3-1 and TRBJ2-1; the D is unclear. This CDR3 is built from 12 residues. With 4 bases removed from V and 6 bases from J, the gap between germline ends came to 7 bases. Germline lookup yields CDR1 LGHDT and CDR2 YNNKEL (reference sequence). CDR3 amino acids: CASSRHSNEQFF. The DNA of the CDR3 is TGTGCCAGCAGCCGACACAGCAATGAGCAGTTCTTC.

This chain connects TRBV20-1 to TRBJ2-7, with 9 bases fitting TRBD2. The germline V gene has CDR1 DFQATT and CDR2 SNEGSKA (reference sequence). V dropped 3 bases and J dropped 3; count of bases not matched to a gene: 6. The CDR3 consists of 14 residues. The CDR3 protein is CSASSPTSGYEQYF. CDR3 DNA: TGCAGTGCTAGTTCCCCGACTAGCGGCTACGAGCAGTACTTC.

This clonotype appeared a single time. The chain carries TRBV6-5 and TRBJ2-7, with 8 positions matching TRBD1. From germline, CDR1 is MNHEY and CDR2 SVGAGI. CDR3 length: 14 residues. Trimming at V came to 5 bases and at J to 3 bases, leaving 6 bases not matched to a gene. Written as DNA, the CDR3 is TGTGCCAGCAGTCCGACAGGGGATCTCTACGAGCAGTACTTC. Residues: CASSPTGDLYEQYF.